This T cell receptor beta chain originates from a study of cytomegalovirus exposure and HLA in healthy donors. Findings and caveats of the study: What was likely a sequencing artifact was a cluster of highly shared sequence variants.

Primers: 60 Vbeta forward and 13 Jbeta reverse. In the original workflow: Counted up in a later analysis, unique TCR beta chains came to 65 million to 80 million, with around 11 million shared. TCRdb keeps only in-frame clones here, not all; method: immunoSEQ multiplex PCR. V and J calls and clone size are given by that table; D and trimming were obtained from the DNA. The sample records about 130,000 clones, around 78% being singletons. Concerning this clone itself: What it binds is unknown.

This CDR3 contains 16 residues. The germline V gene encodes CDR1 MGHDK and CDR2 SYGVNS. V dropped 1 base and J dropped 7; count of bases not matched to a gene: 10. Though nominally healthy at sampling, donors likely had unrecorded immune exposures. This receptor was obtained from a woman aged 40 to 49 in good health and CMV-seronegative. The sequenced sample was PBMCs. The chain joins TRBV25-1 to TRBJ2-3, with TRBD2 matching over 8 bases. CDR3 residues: CASSEWGGRTPYTQYF. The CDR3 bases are TGTGCCAGCAGTGAATGGGGCGGGAGGACCCCGTATACGCAGTATTTT.